This T cell receptor beta chain is drawn from a study of T cells in Graves' hyperthyroidism and ophthalmopathy. This clonotype has only a few counts. Per the germline V gene, CDR1 is DFQATT and CDR2 is SNEGSKA (reference sequence). The CDR3 extends over 13 amino acids. Trimming removed 7 bases from V and 7 bases from J, with 17 bases in between. RNA transcripts provided the source from which TCR beta CDR3 regions were amplified. The primer set for the first-round RT-PCR of the TCR CDR3 was HTBI. TCRdb processed the multiplex PCR reads anew with MiXCR; each CDR3 protein has one entry. Of hundreds of thousands of distinct CDR3 sequences in the sample, over 35% were seen once.

This chain connects TRBV20-1 to TRBJ1-5; D unclear. The sample was blood. The receptor was isolated from a man younger than 35 with Graves' hyperthyroidism. The CDR3 DNA is TGCAGTGTTTTTATCGGGGAGGGCCAGCCCCAGCATTTT. Its translation is CSVFIGEGQPQHF.